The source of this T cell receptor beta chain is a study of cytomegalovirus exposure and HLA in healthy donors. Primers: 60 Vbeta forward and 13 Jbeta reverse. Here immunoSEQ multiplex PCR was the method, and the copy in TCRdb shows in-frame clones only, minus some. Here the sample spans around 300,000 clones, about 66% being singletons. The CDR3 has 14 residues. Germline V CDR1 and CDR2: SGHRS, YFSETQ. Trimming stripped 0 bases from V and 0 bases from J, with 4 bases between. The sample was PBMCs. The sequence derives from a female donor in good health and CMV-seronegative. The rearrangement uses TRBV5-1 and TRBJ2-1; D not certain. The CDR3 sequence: CASSLDYSYNEQFF. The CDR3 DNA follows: TGCGCCAGCAGCTTGGACTACTCCTACAATGAGCAGTTCTTC.